This TCR beta chain was identified during a study of glioma-infiltrating T cells after dendritic cell vaccination. Study-wide findings and caveats: Longer survival after dendritic cell vaccination followed higher pretreatment TIL content.

The CDR3 length is 15 residues. Germline V gene lookup returns CDR1 MNHNS and CDR2 SASEGT. The J segment lost 3 bases and the V segment lost 6 bases, leaving 10 bases of the junction unmatched. On this clone itself: No antigen is known for it.

Primers: 60 V beta forward and 13 J beta reverse. TCRdb's copy holds only in-frame clones and misses some; the assay was immunoSEQ multiplex PCR. The sample contains more than 85,000 clones, roughly 84% of which appear only once. The sequence came from a human donor with glioblastoma. The sample in question was blood, obtained before dendritic cell vaccination. V usage is TRBV6-1 and J usage is TRBJ2-7; 8 nucleotides agree with TRBD1. Here the CDR3 DNA reads TGTGCCAGCAGGGCCCGGACAGGGCTAAACTACGAGCAGTACTTC. It translates to CASRARTGLNYEQYF.